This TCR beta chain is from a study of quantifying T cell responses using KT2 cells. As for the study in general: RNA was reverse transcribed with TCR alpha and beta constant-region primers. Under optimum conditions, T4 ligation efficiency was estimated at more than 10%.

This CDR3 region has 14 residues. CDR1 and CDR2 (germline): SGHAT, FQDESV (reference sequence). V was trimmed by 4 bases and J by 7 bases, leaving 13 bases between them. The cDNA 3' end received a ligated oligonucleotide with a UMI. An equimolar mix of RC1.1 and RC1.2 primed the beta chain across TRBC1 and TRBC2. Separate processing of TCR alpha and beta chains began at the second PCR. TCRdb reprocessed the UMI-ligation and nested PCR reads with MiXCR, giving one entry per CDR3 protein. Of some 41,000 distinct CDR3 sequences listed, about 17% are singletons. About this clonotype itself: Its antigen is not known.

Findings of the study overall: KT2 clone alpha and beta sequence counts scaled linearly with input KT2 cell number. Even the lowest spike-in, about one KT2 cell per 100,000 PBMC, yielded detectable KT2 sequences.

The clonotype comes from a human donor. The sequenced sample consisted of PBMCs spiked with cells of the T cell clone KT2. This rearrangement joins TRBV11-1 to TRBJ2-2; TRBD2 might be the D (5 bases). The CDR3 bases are TGTGCCAGCAGCTCAAGAGGGTTGGGCGGGGAGCTGTTTTTT. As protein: CASSSRGLGGELFF.